The clone carrying this T cell receptor (beta chain) was seen only once. Its antigen remains unidentified. Sequencing was performed with immunoSEQ multiplex PCR; in TCRdb, only in-frame clones are kept and a portion is missing. The sample carries under 75,000 clones, about 94% recorded once. These data belong to a study of OX40 agonist ivuxolimab in advanced cancers. Study outcomes and limitations: The study found that CD8+ T cells averaged more expanded clones than CD4+.

J lost 2 bases, V lost 3 bases, and 7 bases had no gene match. CDR1 is LNHDA, CDR2 SQIVND, per germline (reference sequence). The CDR3 contains 15 residues. The sample here was CD4+ or CD8+ T cells sorted from blood, taken in a trial of the OX40 agonist ivuxolimab. V and J are TRBV19 and TRBJ2-7; 7 bases fit TRBD2. The sequence derives from an adult with an advanced solid tumor such as melanoma, head and neck, liver or kidney cancer. CDR3 DNA: TGTGCCAGTAGTATGCGGGACGGGGGGACCTACGAGCAGTACTTC. Its translation is CASSMRDGGTYEQYF.